Below are 32 T cell receptor beta chains sequenced from a single sample in a study of T-cell reconstitution after alpha-beta-depleted transplantation in children (dated by TCRdb to 2015 to 2016). Reading the label with the study, this specimen's treatment or condition is: allogeneic hematopoietic cell transplantation with graft depleted of TCRalphabeta T cells and CD19 B cells. Receptor amplification or capture employed PCR. Reads for this sample came from an Illumina HiSeq 2500. TCR library preparation used molecular barcoding, with unique molecular identifiers applied to normalize quantification of the TCRbeta repertoire. Starting from the raw public reads, TCRdb applied fastp trimming at Q25, assembled clones with MiXCR and retained in-frame beta chains. Identical CDR3 protein sequences are pooled into one entry, listed with their most common genes and DNA. This sample lists 100,000 to 150,000 distinct CDR3 sequences; more than 20% were detected once. Jointly, the top ten make up 8% to 11% of the sample.

This sample comprised PBMCs, mostly from graft donor cells, obtained 180 days after TCRalphabeta/CD19-depleted stem cell transplant. The receptors shown here come from a male patient aged 2 to 10 who had a stem cell transplant for chronic granulomatous disease, so the T cells may come from the graft donor.

Many counts were recorded for this clonotype. V and J are TRBV5-5 and TRBJ1-1, with 8 bases aligning to TRBD1. Germline V gene data show CDR1 as SGHKS and CDR2 as YYEKEE (reference sequence). This CDR3 region has 15 residues. V lost 5 bases, J lost 7 bases, and 13 bases stayed unmatched. CDR3 bases: TGTGCCAGCAGTCGCCCCGGCAGGGGGCTATATGAAGCTTTCTTT. Translated, it gives CASSRPGRGLYEAFF.

This clonotype was observed a handful of times. The rearrangement uses TRBV5-1 and TRBJ2-2, with 8 bases fitting TRBD2. Looked up from germline, CDR1 is SGHRS and CDR2 is YFSETQ. J gave up 0 bases and V 5 bases, and 3 bases lay outside the gene matches. This CDR3 is built from 15 residues. CDR3 DNA: TGCGCCAGCAGGCCGGGACTAGCGAACACCGGGGAGCTGTTTTTT. Its translation is CASRPGLANTGELFF. Full variable domain (outside the CDR3, taken from reference TRBV5-1 and TRBJ2-2): KAGVTQTPRYLIKTRGQQVTLSCSPISGHRSVSWYQQTPGQGLQFLFEYFSETQRNKGNFPGRFSGRQFSNSRSEMNVSTLELGDSALYLCASRPGLANTGELFFGEGSRLTVL.

The chain couples TRBV5-1 to TRBJ2-3; D uncertain. CDR3 length: 15 residues. Germline-derived CDR1 and CDR2 are SGHRS and YFSETQ. Trimming shortened V by 0 bases and J by 5 bases, and 13 bases separated the two germline ends. CDR3 sequence reads: CASSLESASLDTQYF. DNA for the CDR3: TGCGCCAGCAGCTTGGAATCAGCGTCGTTAGATACGCAGTATTTT.

This clonotype was seen a handful of times. This chain joins TRBV12-3 or TRBV12-4 and TRBJ2-2; D is unclear. V gave up 3 bases and J gave up 6 bases, with 8 bases separating them. The CDR3 loop spans 13 amino acids. CDR3 loop: CASSFVVPGELFF. The CDR3 coding sequence is TGTGCCAGCAGTTTTGTAGTTCCCGGGGAGCTGTTTTTT.

The chain carries TRBV5-1 and TRBJ2-1, with TRBD2 matching over 7 bases. CDR3 length equals 15 residues. Germline V gene sequence: CDR1 SGHRS, CDR2 YFSETQ. Trimming at V came to 1 base and at J to 7 bases, leaving 8 bases not matched to a gene. The CDR3 loop is CASSLLLAEGNEQFF. In DNA form, the CDR3 reads TGCGCCAGCAGCTTGCTCCTAGCGGAGGGGAATGAGCAGTTCTTC.

This clonotype was seen a handful of times. This chain links TRBV4-1 with TRBJ2-3; D remains ambiguous. The CDR3 is 12 amino acids. V shed 0 bases and J shed 12 bases, with 10 bases lying between them. Per the germline V gene, CDR1 is MGHRA and CDR2 is YSYEKL. The CDR3: CASSQDTAVQYF. In DNA, the CDR3 is TGCGCCAGCAGCCAAGATACGGCTGTCCAGTATTTT.

The chain uses TRBV12-3 or TRBV12-4 and TRBJ1-5; D is ambiguous. CDR3 length: 11 amino acids. V gave up 6 bases and J gave up 4 bases, with 4 bases separating them. The CDR3 region is CASSLNQPQHF. The CDR3 DNA sequence: TGTGCCAGCAGCCTGAATCAGCCCCAGCATTTT.

This clonotype occurred many times. The V call is TRBV20-1, the J call TRBJ2-1; 8 positions match TRBD2. The V gene's germline CDR1 is DFQATT and CDR2 SNEGSKA (reference sequence). V lost 1 base, J lost 4 bases, and 6 bases stayed unmatched. CDR3 length: 15 amino acids. The CDR3 region has the DNA TGCAGTGCTAGAGGCCTTAGCGGGAATTACAATGAGCAGTTCTTC. The encoded protein is CSARGLSGNYNEQFF.

The table lists this clonotype with many counts. The chain joins TRBV12-3 or TRBV12-4 to TRBJ2-7; possibly TRBD1 for D (6 bases). CDR3 length: 14 amino acids. Deletions cut 3 bases from V and 3 bases from J, with 12 bases between. CDR3: CASSLSGVSYEQYF. CDR3 in DNA: TGTGCCAGCAGTTTGTCAGGGGTAAGCTACGAGCAGTACTTC.

This clonotype was observed at least ten times. The genes are TRBV12-3 or TRBV12-4 and TRBJ2-2; tentative D call: TRBD1 (5 bases). The CDR3 has 15 amino acids. With 6 bases removed from V and 6 bases from J, the gap between germline ends came to 17 bases. Here the CDR3 DNA reads TGTGCCAGCAGAGAACAGCCAAGGGGCCCCGGGGAGCTGTTTTTT. Residues: CASREQPRGPGELFF.

In this sample, this clonotype turned up a few times. The chain has TRBV4-2 and TRBJ2-1, with D hard to call. The CDR3 length is 15 residues. Trimming pared 0 bases from V and 3 bases from J, leaving 9 bases between. Germline loops: CDR1 LGHNA, CDR2 YNFKEQ. The CDR3 DNA sequence: TGTGCCAGCAGCCAAGATCTAGACAACTACAATGAGCAGTTCTTC. Its translation is CASSQDLDNYNEQFF.

In this sample, this clonotype turned up a few times. The gene calls are TRBV11-2 and TRBJ2-3; 8 nucleotides agree with TRBD2. V lost 5 bases to trimming and J lost 0 bases; unmatched junction nucleotides: 13. This CDR3 has 18 amino acids. In germline, CDR1 is SGHAT, CDR2 FQNNGV. The CDR3 sequence is CASSPSRAGGWSTDTQYF. The CDR3 bases are TGTGCCAGCAGCCCCTCAAGGGCGGGAGGTTGGAGCACAGATACGCAGTATTTT.

This clonotype has at least ten counts. The chain uses TRBV20-1 and TRBJ2-5; 9 bases fit TRBD1. Germline CDR1 and CDR2: DFQATT and SNEGSKA (reference sequence). This CDR3 contains 19 residues. Trimming at V came to 1 base and at J to 5 bases, leaving 20 bases not matched to a gene. CDR3 bases: TGCAGTGCTAGAGCTCGGTTAAAAGCCGGGACAGGGCCTTGGGAGACCCAGTACTTC. It translates to CSARARLKAGTGPWETQYF.

This clonotype was seen repeatedly, ten times or more. The V call is TRBV12-3 or TRBV12-4, the J call TRBJ2-3; TRBD2 matches at 7 bases. The CDR3 contains 17 residues. V lost 4 bases to trimming and J lost 4 bases; unmatched junction nucleotides: 14. CDR3 nucleotide sequence: TGTGCCAGCAGTTCGCCCCGACTAGCCCGGGGGTCAGATACGCAGTATTTT. It specifies CASSSPRLARGSDTQYF.

The sample holds many counts of this clonotype. J is TRBJ1-3 and V is TRBV29-1, with D hard to call. Trimming removed 3 bases from V and 1 base from J, with 7 bases in between. The CDR3 has 13 amino acids. Germline V CDR1 and CDR2: SQVTM, ANQGSEA. The CDR3 sequence is CSVEAGSGNTIYF. CDR3 nucleotide sequence: TGCAGCGTTGAGGCGGGATCTGGAAACACCATATATTTT.

This clonotype was detected ten times or more. The chain has TRBV12-3 or TRBV12-4 and TRBJ1-2; D is unresolved. The V end lost 5 bases, the J end lost 4 bases, and 17 bases lay between the germline ends. The CDR3 covers 15 residues. The DNA of the CDR3 is TGTGCCAGCAGTGCCACCCCCCACGGCCCCTATGGCTACACCTTC. Translation: CASSATPHGPYGYTF.

V is TRBV25-1 and J is TRBJ2-5; tentatively, D is TRBD2 (6 bases). V was trimmed by 5 bases and J by 3 bases, leaving 10 bases between them. This CDR3 comprises 13 residues. Germline CDR1 MGHDK, CDR2 SYGVNS. CDR3 DNA sequence: TGTGCCAGCAGTTTATGGGGGGAAGAGACCCAGTACTTC. This gives the protein CASSLWGEETQYF.

This clonotype has a single count. The J gene is TRBJ1-3, the V gene TRBV12-3 or TRBV12-4; 7 positions agree with TRBD1. The V segment lost 6 bases and the J segment 0 bases; nucleotides outside the gene matches: 8. This CDR3 contains 16 residues. CDR3 DNA sequence: TGTGCCAGCAGCCCCGGGACAGTGATCTCTGGAAACACCATATATTTT. Residues: CASSPGTVISGNTIYF.

About this clonotype: A read error is possible here, since a much larger clone lies one base away. The V and J genes are TRBV7-2 and TRBJ2-3; the D gene is possibly TRBD2 (6 bases). The germline V and J ends were trimmed by 8 bases and 8 bases, with 20 bases remaining between them. Looked up from germline, CDR1 is SGHTA and CDR2 is FQGNSA. This CDR3 has 14 amino acids. The DNA for the CDR3 is TGTGCCAGCCTTTCCAGCAGCCAGGAGGGTACGCAGTATTTT. Translated, it gives CASLSSSQEGTQYF.

This clonotype was observed at least ten times. The V and J genes are TRBV7-2 and TRBJ2-3; perhaps TRBD1 as D (5 bases). Germline CDR1 reads SGHTA; CDR2 reads FQGNSA. The CDR3 loop spans 15 amino acids. Trimming took 0 bases from V and 2 from J, leaving 9 bases between them. The CDR3 bases are TGTGCCAGCAGCTTAGCATCAGGGTTCACAGATACGCAGTATTTT. Its protein product is CASSLASGFTDTQYF.

At least ten counts were recorded for this clonotype. The chain combines TRBV20-1 with TRBJ2-7; D call uncertain. The CDR3 is made up of 13 amino acids. V was trimmed by 4 bases and J by 0 bases, leaving 10 bases between them. Germline CDR1 is DFQATT and CDR2 is SNEGSKA (reference sequence). CDR3 coding DNA: TGCAGTGCTAACACTGGATACTCCTACGAGCAGTACTTC. It translates to CSANTGYSYEQYF.

The chain carries TRBV4-2 and TRBJ2-2; D call uncertain. The CDR3 covers 14 residues. In germline, CDR1 is LGHNA, CDR2 YNFKEQ. Trimming removed 0 bases at V and 9 bases at J, with 11 bases between. In DNA form, the CDR3 reads TGTGCCAGCAGCCAAGATCTAATCCCTAGGGAGCTGTTTTTT. It codes for CASSQDLIPRELFF.

The genes are TRBV16 and TRBJ2-3; D not certain. From germline, CDR1 is KGHSY and CDR2 FQNENV. This CDR3 is built from 13 residues. Trimming took off 0 bases at V and 4 bases at J, with 5 bases between the two ends. The CDR3 bases are TGTGCCAGCAGCCAATCGATGGCAGATACGCAGTATTTT. Encoded protein: CASSQSMADTQYF.

This clonotype was seen only a few times. This rearrangement joins TRBV13 to TRBJ2-2, with D unresolved. Germline V gives CDR1 PRHDT, CDR2 FYEKMQ (reference sequence). V lost 5 bases and J lost 6, with 10 bases in between. This CDR3 has 13 residues. CDR3 amino acids: CASSPGVAGELFF. In nucleotides, the CDR3 is TGTGCCAGCAGCCCAGGAGTGGCCGGGGAGCTGTTTTTT.

There are a few counts of this clonotype. This chain links TRBV20-1 with TRBJ2-7; 7 bases align to TRBD1. The CDR3 is made up of 12 amino acids. CDR1 and CDR2 from the germline V gene are DFQATT and SNEGSKA (reference sequence). V lost 5 bases, J lost 5 bases, and 6 bases stayed unmatched. The CDR3 loop is CSAHFTGDEQYF. The CDR3, as DNA: TGCAGTGCTCATTTTACAGGGGACGAGCAGTACTTC.

This clonotype was seen repeatedly, ten times or more. This sequence joins TRBV12-3 or TRBV12-4 and TRBJ2-7; TRBD1 matches at 10 bases. With V trimmed by 4 bases and J by 4 bases, 4 bases remained unmatched. CDR3 length: 14 amino acids. The CDR3 nucleotides are TGTGCCAGCAGTTACGGGACAGGGGTTTACGAGCAGTACTTC. This translates into CASSYGTGVYEQYF.

This clonotype has ten or more counts. As DNA, the CDR3 is TGTGCCAGCAGCTTGGTGCCGCTACCAATCTCCTACGAGCAGTACTTC. Residues: CASSLVPLPISYEQYF. This chain connects TRBV5-5 to TRBJ2-7; D ambiguous. V lost 0 bases to trimming and J lost 0 bases, with 13 bases between them. CDR3 length: 16 amino acids. CDR1 SGHKS and CDR2 YYEKEE come from the germline V gene (reference sequence).

V usage is TRBV18 and J usage is TRBJ2-3; 7 bases line up with TRBD1. The germline CDR1 and CDR2 sequences are KGHSH and LQKENI. The CDR3 totals 15 residues. V gave up 3 bases and J gave up 4 bases; unmatched junction bases: 7. The CDR3 spells CASSPPGRGPDTQYF. CDR3 bases: TGTGCCAGCTCACCTCCCGGTAGGGGGCCAGATACGCAGTATTTT.

This clonotype was counted once. This may arise from a read error, as a much more abundant clone is one base away. V and J are TRBV4-1 and TRBJ2-7; D possibly corresponds to TRBD2 (6 bases). The CDR3 is made up of 15 amino acids. Germline CDR1 reads MGHRA; CDR2 reads YSYEKL. CDR3 bases: TGCGCCAGCAGCCAAGGTCAGGGAGGCTACTACAAGCAGTACTTC. It specifies CASSQGQGGYYKQYF.

The chain links TRBV20-1 to TRBJ1-2, with 8 bases that match TRBD1. The CDR3 totals 14 residues. CDR1 and CDR2 (germline): DFQATT, SNEGSKA (reference sequence). After removal of 0 bases from V and 5 bases from J, the junction contained 5 bases not matched to a gene. The CDR3 here is CSARDQGAAYGYTF. The CDR3 nucleotides read TGCAGTGCTAGAGATCAGGGGGCAGCTTATGGCTACACCTTC.

This clonotype was detected a few times. This rearrangement joins TRBV20-1 to TRBJ2-1, with 7 bases lining up with TRBD1. The CDR3 runs to 14 residues. Losses at the gene ends were 5 bases for V and 1 base for J; bases not matched to a gene: 5. CDR1 DFQATT and CDR2 SNEGSKA come from the germline V gene (reference sequence). The CDR3 DNA reads as TGCAGTGCTGAGGACAGGTATTCCTACAATGAGCAGTTCTTC. Translation: CSAEDRYSYNEQFF.

Ten or more counts support this clonotype. The genes are TRBV20-1 and TRBJ2-3; 11 bases map to TRBD2. The germline V gene encodes CDR1 DFQATT and CDR2 SNEGSKA (reference sequence). CDR3 length equals 16 residues. V lost 2 bases and J lost 5; bases outside the gene matches: 9. CDR3 nucleotide sequence: TGCAGTGCTAGACTCACTAGCGGGGGTCCCAGAGATACGCAGTATTTT. It encodes CSARLTSGGPRDTQYF.